This T cell receptor (beta chain) was obtained from a study of regulatory T cells in long-lasting Graves disease. Study-wide results and caveats: Gene preferences differed: TRBV28, TRBJ1-2, TRBJ2-5 in persistent cases. Study was limited to peripheral blood, excluding thyroid tissue.

Researchers made TCR beta libraries by using iRepertoire HTBI primers and running Arm-PCR on CDR3 regions. In the authors' workflow: Identification of gene segments yielded more than 55 TRBV and more than eleven TRBJ across samples. A single record per CDR3 protein comes from TCRdb applying MiXCR to the multiplex PCR reads. These V and J calls derive from TCRdb rather than the authors' analysis. The repertoire holds around 450,000 distinct CDR3 sequences, around a fifth seen once, with about 6.6% in the top ten. Per the germline V gene, CDR1 is MNHNS and CDR2 is SASEGT. Trimming pared 7 bases from V and 0 bases from J, leaving 4 bases between. The CDR3 is made up of 12 amino acids. At least ten counts were recorded for this clonotype. Its antigen remains unknown. Indicated time point: persistent/refractory GD, antithyroid drugs over 5 years with positive TRAb. The authors made the TCR library using RNA they extracted from PBMCs.

This material consisted of peripheral blood mononuclear cells (PBMCs), taken when the disease was refractory, from a patient treated with antithyroid drugs. The sequence came from a female donor with Graves disease. The chain links TRBV6-1 to TRBJ1-5; no definite D call. In nucleotides, the CDR3 is TGTGCCAGCACCTATAGCAATCAGCCCCAGCATTTT. Its protein is CASTYSNQPQHF.